A single sample is the source of the 18 T cell receptor beta chains below, sequenced in a study of blood T cell repertoires in COVID-19. Profiled with immunoSEQ multiplex PCR; TCRdb holds only in-frame clones, not every one. The data hold over 110,000 clones, with about 91% observed a single time. Sample: peripheral blood. The receptors come from a human donor in a cohort sampled during active COVID-19.

The chain has TRBV7-8 and TRBJ2-7; D remains ambiguous. The CDR3 extends over 13 amino acids. The V gene lost 0 bases and the J gene lost 3 bases, with 6 bases spanning the gap. The germline gives CDR1 SGHVS, CDR2 FQNEAQ. As DNA, the CDR3 is TGTGCCAGCAGCTTAGCGGCAGACTACGAGCAGTACTTC. Translation: CASSLAADYEQYF.

The rearrangement links TRBV11-2 to TRBJ1-2, with D unclear. This CDR3 comprises 12 residues. Germline lookup yields CDR1 SGHAT and CDR2 FQNNGV. V was shortened by 1 base and J by 8 bases, with 8 bases between the two germline ends. CDR3 bases: TGTGCCAGCAGCTTAGCCCAATTCGGCTACACCTTC. The encoded protein is CASSLAQFGYTF.

The chain joins TRBV30 to TRBJ1-1; 7 bases line up with TRBD1. The CDR3 consists of 13 residues. Looked up from germline, CDR1 is GTSNPN and CDR2 is SVGIG (reference sequence). V lost 5 bases to trimming and J lost 0 bases; unmatched junction nucleotides: 3. The CDR3: CAWEGQMNTEAFF. CDR3 sequence (DNA): TGTGCCTGGGAGGGACAGATGAACACTGAAGCTTTCTTT.

The rearrangement joins TRBV11-2 to TRBJ2-1; weak D call: TRBD2 (6 bases). The ends were cut back, 1 base at V and 3 bases at J, with 7 bases in the middle. The CDR3 is 14 residues long. Germline lookup yields CDR1 SGHAT and CDR2 FQNNGV. CDR3 loop: CASSLAGDYNEQFF. The CDR3 nucleotides read TGTGCCAGCAGCTTAGCGGGGGACTACAATGAGCAGTTCTTC.

This clone was recorded only once. The V call is TRBV7-3, the J call TRBJ2-3; 14 nucleotides match TRBD2. The CDR3 is 16 residues long. Germline CDR1 is SGHTA and CDR2 is FQGTGA. V lost 5 bases to trimming and J lost 3 bases; unmatched junction nucleotides: 4. The CDR3, as DNA: TGTGCCAGCAGCCTGGGACTAGCGGGGGAGACAGATACGCAGTATTTT. Protein sequence: CASSLGLAGETDTQYF. The complete variable domain, with remaining parts taken from reference TRBV7-3 and TRBJ2-3, reads GAGVSQTPSNKVTEKGKYVELRCDPISGHTALYWYRQSLGQGPEFLIYFQGTGAADDSGLPNDRFFAVRPEGSVSTLKIQRTERGDSAVYLCASSLGLAGETDTQYFGPGTRLTVL.

This rearrangement joins TRBV18 to TRBJ1-1, with D hard to call. CDR3 length: 13 amino acids. Germline loops: CDR1 KGHSH, CDR2 LQKENI. The V end lost 3 bases, the J end lost 1 base, and 6 bases lay between the germline ends. CDR3 amino acids: CASSPSGNTEAFF. DNA of the CDR3: TGTGCCAGCTCACCCTCCGGGAACACTGAAGCTTTCTTT. Looking up the rest from reference TRBV18 and TRBJ1-1 gives the full variable domain: NAGVMQNPRHLVRRRGQEARLRCSPMKGHSHVYWYRQLPEEGLKFMVYLQKENIIDESGMPKERFSAEFPKEGPSILRIQQVVRGDSAAYFCASSPSGNTEAFFGQGTRLTVV.

This clone was detected only once. CDR3 sequence: CASSSLDRANYGYTF. The CDR3 region has the DNA TGTGCCAGCAGCTCTTTAGACAGGGCCAACTATGGCTACACCTTC. The rearrangement links TRBV7-2 to TRBJ1-2; 7 bases line up with TRBD1. Germline values: CDR1 SGHTA, CDR2 FQGNSA. V was pared by 4 bases and J by 2 bases, with 7 bases of the junction left unmatched. The CDR3 has 15 residues.

J is TRBJ2-5 and V is TRBV12-5, with 8 bases aligning to TRBD2. Germline V gives CDR1 LGHNT, CDR2 FRNRAP. Unmatched junction bases numbered 1, after V lost 6 bases and J lost 1 base. CDR3 length: 13 amino acids. CDR3 in amino acids: CASGRGGQETQYF. The DNA of the CDR3 is TGTGCTAGTGGCCGGGGGGGCCAAGAGACCCAGTACTTC.

This clone was observed once. V usage is TRBV3-1 (or the pseudogene TRBV3-2) and J usage is TRBJ2-7; 8 bases line up with TRBD1. J was trimmed by 4 bases and V by 1 base; bases with no gene match: 9. Germline values: CDR1 LGHDT, CDR2 YNNKEL (reference sequence). The CDR3 runs to 16 residues. DNA of the CDR3: TGTGCCAGCAGCCAAGTGCAGGGGGCCCTTGCGTACGAGCAGTACTTC. Protein sequence: CASSQVQGALAYEQYF.

V usage is TRBV4-3 and J usage is TRBJ1-2; D perhaps matches TRBD1 (5 bases). The CDR3 is 15 amino acids. Trimming removed 3 bases from V and 7 bases from J, with 18 bases in between. Germline V gene sequence: CDR1 LGHNA, CDR2 YSLEER. The CDR3 here is CASSQGGGPLFGYTF. In nucleotides, the CDR3 is TGCGCCAGCAGCCAGGGGGGGGGACCGCTTTTTGGCTACACCTTC.

V and J are TRBV2 and TRBJ2-5, with 8 bases that match TRBD1. The CDR3 sequence is 13 residues long. CDR1 and CDR2 (germline): SNHLY, FYNNEI. With 7 bases clipped from V and 4 bases from J, the junction kept 5 bases outside the gene matches. The CDR3 spells CASTTTGGETQYF. The CDR3 bases are TGTGCCAGCACTACAACAGGGGGAGAGACCCAGTACTTC.

The chain couples TRBV29-1 to TRBJ2-5, with 12 bases that match TRBD1. J gave up 5 bases and V 3 bases, and 4 bases lay outside the gene matches. Germline loops: CDR1 SQVTM, CDR2 ANQGSEA. The CDR3 length is 14 residues. CDR3 loop: CSVDRDRGRETQYF. CDR3 sequence (DNA): TGCAGCGTTGACCGGGACAGGGGGCGCGAGACCCAGTACTTC.

V is TRBV5-1 and J is TRBJ2-5, with TRBD1 identical over 8 bases. This CDR3 region has 14 residues. Germline V gene sequence: CDR1 SGHRS, CDR2 YFSETQ. V lost 4 bases and J lost 4; bases outside the gene matches: 6. The CDR3 sequence: CASSPWTGLETQYF. CDR3 nucleotides: TGCGCCAGCAGCCCCTGGACAGGGCTAGAGACCCAGTACTTC.

This sequence joins TRBV30 and TRBJ2-5; perhaps TRBD2 as D (5 bases). V lost 0 bases and J 4 bases, leaving 9 bases between the germline ends. The CDR3 is 13 residues long. Germline V lookup: CDR1 GTSNPN, CDR2 SVGIG (reference sequence). CDR3 protein: CAWSVTIRETQYF. The CDR3 bases are TGTGCCTGGAGTGTGACTATTCGAGAGACCCAGTACTTC.

The J gene is TRBJ1-2, the V gene TRBV6-6, with unresolved D. Germline loops: CDR1 MNHNY, CDR2 SVGAGI (reference sequence). The ends were cut back, 0 bases at V and 1 base at J, with 12 bases in the middle. This CDR3 is built from 16 residues. Here the CDR3 DNA reads TGTGCCAGCAGTTACTCGAACACAGTCAATAACTATGGCTACACCTTC. Amino acid sequence: CASSYSNTVNNYGYTF.

As DNA, the CDR3 is TGTGCCACCGAGGGACAGGGATTGTACGAGCAGTACTTC. This codes for CATEGQGLYEQYF. This chain links TRBV5-5 with TRBJ2-7, with TRBD1 matching 9 bases. With V trimmed by 9 bases and J by 4 bases, 8 bases remained unmatched. The CDR3 is 13 amino acids. The V gene's germline CDR1 is SGHKS and CDR2 YYEKEE (reference sequence).

The chain joins TRBV10-3 to TRBJ1-4; TRBD1 aligns across 7 bases. CDR1 and CDR2 from the germline V gene are ENHRY and SYGVKD. This CDR3 is built from 14 residues. After removal of 6 bases from V and 1 base from J, the junction contained 2 bases not matched to a gene. The CDR3 bases are TGTGCCATCAGGAGACAGGGAACTAATGAAAAACTGTTTTTT. The encoded protein is CAIRRQGTNEKLFF.

This chain connects TRBV6-5 to TRBJ2-5; D not resolved. The germline CDR1 and CDR2 sequences are MNHEY and SVGAGI. V lost 7 bases to trimming and J lost 4 bases, with 19 bases between them. The CDR3 extends over 15 amino acids. The CDR3 DNA sequence: TGTGCCAGCATTTCCGGGTTAAACTCCGGAGAGACCCAGTACTTC. This encodes CASISGLNSGETQYF.